This T cell receptor beta chain was obtained from a study of T-cell reconstitution after alpha-beta-depleted transplantation in children. Preparation of the TCRbeta library involved a method that used unique molecular identifiers. TCRdb ran MiXCR on the PCR reads and lists one entry per CDR3 protein. The sample comprises 500,000 to 600,000 distinct CDR3 sequences, 27% of which are singletons, and approximately 33% rests with the top ten. Remarks on this clonotype: Its cognate antigen is unknown.

V gave up 1 base and J gave up 5 bases, with 11 bases separating them. This CDR3 comprises 14 residues. Per germline, CDR1 MGHRA and CDR2 YSYEKL. Whole-study results and caveats: Several hundred expanded graft clones reportedly gave rise to the alpha-beta T cells present about two months after transplant. Where some patients showed high TCRbeta diversity at day 60, it came from recipient T cells and thymic progenitors that had survived. Diversity and T-cell counts at one year after transplant derived mostly from new T cells.

The source of this sequence is a boy under three years old with Wiskott-Aldrich syndrome, due to receive a stem cell transplant. This sequence joins TRBV4-1 and TRBJ2-5; D unclear. This material consisted of PBMCs, taken before TCRalphabeta/CD19-depleted stem cell transplant. The CDR3 nucleotides are TGCGCCAGCAGCCAAGTGTTACAGAGCGAGACCCAGTACTTC. This codes for CASSQVLQSETQYF.